This T cell receptor (beta chain) came from a study of cytomegalovirus exposure and HLA in healthy donors. Study as a whole: Both the 120 validation repertoires and the approximately 700 first-cohort repertoires used the same platform, as reported by a later analysis.

Comments on this clone: Its specificity is unknown.

CDR3 length: 15 residues. Looked up from germline, CDR1 is MNHEY and CDR2 is SVGAGI. Trimming left V 7 bases short and J 3 bases short, with 18 bases between. TCRdb's copy holds only in-frame clones and misses some; the assay was immunoSEQ multiplex PCR. The sample has about 56,000 clones, roughly 93% seen once. Overall study results and limits: A subsequent analysis found that TCR clusters from the first cohort also tended to co-occur in the 90 to 150 validation repertoires, with around 94% of cluster scores above 0.

V usage is TRBV6-5 and J usage is TRBJ2-5; D possibly corresponds to TRBD2 (6 bases). The source material was PBMCs. This TCR derives from a woman between 18 and 30 years old in good health and CMV-seropositive. As DNA, the CDR3 is TGTGCCAGCACCCCCGGGCTGGGACTCGAAGAGACCCAGTACTTC. This encodes CASTPGLGLEETQYF.